Listed below are T cell receptor beta chains from one sample, sequenced in a study of blood T cell repertoires in COVID-19. Profiled with immunoSEQ multiplex PCR; TCRdb holds only in-frame clones, not every one. Of about 440,000 clones detected, about nine tenths appear once; the ten largest clones hold roughly 12%. Sequencing used peripheral blood. Every receptor here comes from a woman aged 45-60 years with COVID-19, enrolled during active disease. Both conserved end residues are part of each CDR3. The D gene is left open where the match is weak. Expanded clones get a size class; other rows say once, few or many, or leave the size out.

j_call clone_size v_call d_call cdr3_nt cdr3_aa
TRBJ1-1 - TRBV4-2 - TGTGCCAGCAGCCAAGGGACAGTCAACACTGAAGCTTTCTTT CASSQGTVNTEAFF
TRBJ2-7 once TRBV2 TRBD2 TGTGCCAGCAGTGGTGGGGGAGGGGAAGGGAACGAGCAGTACTTC CASSGGGGEGNEQYF
TRBJ1-6 few TRBV19 - TGTGCCAGTAGTTTTGAGAATTCACCCCTCCACTTT CASSFENSPLHF
TRBJ2-3 - TRBV7-3 - TGTGCCAGCAGCCAGGTGGGGAGCGGTACGCAGTATTTT CASSQVGSGTQYF
TRBJ1-2 - TRBV2 TRBD1 TGTGCCAGCAGTTCCGGACAGGGGGCTAACTATGGCTACACCTTC CASSSGQGANYGYTF
TRBJ1-6 - TRBV6-1 - TGTGCCAGCAGTGTAGCAGGGGATAATTCACCCCTCCACTTT CASSVAGDNSPLHF
TRBJ2-4 - TRBV2 TRBD1 TGTGCCACCCAGGGGGCGCAAGGCATTCAGTACTTC CATQGAQGIQYF
TRBJ1-2 - TRBV27 - TGTGCCAGCACCAATAGGGGAAACTATGGCTACACCTTC CASTNRGNYGYTF
TRBJ1-2 - TRBV13 - TGTGCCAGCAGCTTAGGGCGGACAGCCTATGGCTACACCTTC CASSLGRTAYGYTF
TRBJ1-3 - TRBV2 - TGTGCCAGCAACAGGGCCACAAGCTCTGGAAACACCATATATTTT CASNRATSSGNTIYF
TRBJ2-7 once TRBV27 - TGTGCCTCCCGAGAGACTAACTACGAGCAGTACTTC CASRETNYEQYF
TRBJ1-5 - TRBV18 TRBD1 TGTGCCAGCTCTCCACAGGGGGACAGCAATCAGCCCCAGCATTTT CASSPQGDSNQPQHF
TRBJ1-1 - TRBV6-9 - TGTGCCAGCAGTTCACAGGGACCGATGAACACTGAAGCTTTCTTT CASSSQGPMNTEAFF
TRBJ1-2 - TRBV2 TRBD1 TGTGCCAGCAACCTGGACAGGGCGAACTATGGCTACACCTTC CASNLDRANYGYTF
TRBJ2-7 - TRBV7-8 - TGTGCCAGCAGCCCCCTTGGTGGGGCTTACGAGCAGTACTTC CASSPLGGAYEQYF
TRBJ1-1 once TRBV5-4 - TGTGCCAGCAGCTTAGGGGTGAACACTGAAGCTTTCTTT CASSLGVNTEAFF
TRBJ2-1 - TRBV6-5 - TGTGCCAGCAGGAGGGGGACTACTCCCTACAATGAGCAGTTCTTC CASRRGTTPYNEQFF
TRBJ2-2 - TRBV24-1 - TGTGCCACCAGTGATGCAGGGGATGCGACCGGGGAGCTGTTTTTT CATSDAGDATGELFF
TRBJ2-3 - TRBV4-1 TRBD2 TGCGCCAGCAGCCAAGTCAGGACAAGCGGGGGGGCTCCAGATACGCAGTATTTT CASSQVRTSGGAPDTQYF